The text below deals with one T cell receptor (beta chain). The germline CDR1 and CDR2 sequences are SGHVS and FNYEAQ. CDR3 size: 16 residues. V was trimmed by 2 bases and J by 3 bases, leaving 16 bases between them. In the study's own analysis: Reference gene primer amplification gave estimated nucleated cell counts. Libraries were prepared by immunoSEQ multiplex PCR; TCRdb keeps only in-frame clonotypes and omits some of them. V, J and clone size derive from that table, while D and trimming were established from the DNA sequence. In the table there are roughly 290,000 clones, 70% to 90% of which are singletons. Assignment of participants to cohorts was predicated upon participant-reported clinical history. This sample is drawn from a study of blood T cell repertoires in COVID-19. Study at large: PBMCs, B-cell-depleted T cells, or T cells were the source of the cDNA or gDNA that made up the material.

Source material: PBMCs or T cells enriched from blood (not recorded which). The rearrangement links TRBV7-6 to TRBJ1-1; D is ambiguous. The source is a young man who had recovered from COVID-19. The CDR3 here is CASSLIFGRGDTEAFF. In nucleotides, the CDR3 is TGTGCCAGCAGCTTAATATTTGGGCGCGGGGACACTGAAGCTTTCTTT.